The rows below give T cell receptor beta chains drawn from one sample of a study of CD8 T cells in Susac syndrome. TCRdb called the immunoSEQ multiplex PCR reads again in MiXCR, with one record for every CDR3 protein. The sample has under 200,000 distinct CDR3 sequences, roughly 95% seen once. The specimen sequenced was CD4+ T cells from PBMCs. These receptor sequences come from a human donor with Susac syndrome. CDR3s include the opening cysteine and the closing phenylalanine or tryptophan. The D gene is left open where the match is weak. Part of the rows lack a size; the others show once, few, many or a class for expanded clones.

size	D	V	J	CDR3	DNA
.	.	TRBV2	TRBJ2-4	CASSDGRTRLGIQYF	TGTGCCAGCAGCGACGGGCGGACAAGGTTGGGCATTCAGTACTTC
.	.	TRBV18	TRBJ1-1	CASSLATEAFF	TGTGCCAGCTCCCTGGCAACTGAAGCTTTCTTT
once	.	TRBV5-1	TRBJ2-2	CASSLKSGDTGELFF	TGCGCCAGCAGCTTGAAGTCGGGGGACACCGGGGAGCTGTTTTTT
.	.	TRBV7-9	TRBJ1-5	CASSPVLGQPQHF	TGTGCCAGCAGCCCCGTACTGGGCCAGCCCCAGCATTTT
once	.	TRBV10-3	TRBJ1-6	CAISGVNSPLHF	TGTGCCATCTCAGGGGTAAATTCACCCCTCCACTTT
.	TRBD1	TRBV10-3	TRBJ2-7	CAISEGKGDRAGYEQYF	TGTGCCATCAGTGAGGGGAAAGGGGACAGGGCCGGGTACGAGCAGTACTTC
.	TRBD1	TRBV2	TRBJ1-2	CASSEPTGGGGYGYTF	TGTGCCAGCAGTGAGCCCACAGGGGGAGGAGGCTATGGCTACACCTTC
once	.	TRBV30	TRBJ2-7	CAWSPQAYEQYF	TGTGCCTGGTCACCCCAGGCCTACGAGCAGTACTTC
.	.	TRBV2	TRBJ1-5	CASSEMRGTGQPQHF	TGTGCCAGCAGTGAAATGAGGGGGACTGGCCAGCCCCAGCATTTT
few	TRBD1	TRBV5-1	TRBJ2-1	CASSLFGTAHNEQFF	TGCGCCAGCAGCTTGTTCGGGACAGCCCACAATGAGCAGTTCTTC
.	TRBD1	TRBV6-6	TRBJ2-5	CATWDRTQETQYF	TGTGCCACTTGGGACAGAACACAAGAGACCCAGTACTTC
.	TRBD2	TRBV29-1	TRBJ2-1	CSDTSGTIGSYNEQFF	TGCAGCGATACTAGCGGAACGATTGGCTCCTACAATGAGCAGTTCTTC
.	.	TRBV29-1	TRBJ1-2	CSVEWGGYGYTF	TGCAGCGTTGAGTGGGGTGGCTATGGCTACACCTTC
.	.	TRBV10-3	TRBJ2-7	CAISEGASYEQYF	TGTGCCATCAGTGAAGGGGCCTCCTACGAGCAGTACTTC
.	.	TRBV7-8	TRBJ1-1	CASNHLDYRGRGVHTEAFF	TGTGCCAGCAACCACCTTGACTATCGAGGACGGGGGGTTCACACTGAAGCTTTCTTT
.	TRBD1	TRBV5-4	TRBJ2-7	CASSLTGVGEQYF	TGTGCCAGCAGCTTGACAGGGGTTGGCGAGCAGTACTTC
.	.	TRBV6-2/TRBV6-3	TRBJ2-7	CASSYGWGTSEQYF	TGTGCCAGCAGTTACGGATGGGGAACCTCCGAGCAGTACTTC
.	.	TRBV30	TRBJ1-2	CAWSQHQGLLNYGYTF	TGTGCCTGGAGTCAGCATCAGGGGCTGCTAAACTATGGCTACACCTTC
.	TRBD2	TRBV6-4	TRBJ2-1	CASSEAGGPTSEQFF	TGTGCCAGCAGTGAAGCGGGGGGGCCTACAAGTGAGCAGTTCTTC
.	TRBD2	TRBV12-3/TRBV12-4	TRBJ2-1	CASTFGLASAYNEQFF	TGTGCCAGCACCTTCGGACTAGCTAGCGCCTACAATGAGCAGTTCTTC
once	.	TRBV27	TRBJ1-2	CASSPWNAGGYTF	TGTGCCAGCAGTCCTTGGAACGCAGGAGGCTACACCTTC
.	.	TRBV14	TRBJ1-3	CASSQYPGFSGNTIYF	TGTGCCAGCAGCCAGTATCCAGGGTTCTCTGGAAACACCATATATTTT
.	.	TRBV4-1	TRBJ2-5	CASSQGVVETQYF	TGCGCCAGCAGCCAAGGAGTTGTGGAGACCCAGTACTTC
.	TRBD1	TRBV29-1	TRBJ1-1	CSVDQGERNTEAFF	TGCAGCGTTGACCAGGGGGAAAGGAACACTGAAGCTTTCTTT
.	TRBD1	TRBV29-1	TRBJ1-1	CSELTGSGTEAFF	TGCAGCGAGCTGACAGGGTCGGGGACTGAAGCTTTCTTT
.	TRBD2	TRBV3-1	TRBJ2-3	CASSRRTSSTDTQYF	TGTGCCAGCAGCCGGAGGACTAGTAGCACAGATACGCAGTATTTT
.	.	TRBV3-1	TRBJ2-4	CASSQVFPGLLAKNIQYF	TGTGCCAGCAGCCAAGTCTTTCCCGGACTCCTAGCCAAAAACATTCAGTACTTC
.	TRBD2	TRBV30	TRBJ2-3	CAWSVWSSGGGSDTQYF	TGTGCCTGGAGTGTCTGGTCTAGCGGGGGGGGGTCAGATACGCAGTATTTT
.	TRBD1	TRBV18	TRBJ1-1	CASSQRTGANTEAFF	TGTGCCAGCTCGCAACGGACAGGGGCAAACACTGAAGCTTTCTTT
.	TRBD1	TRBV20-1	TRBJ1-2	CSVIDRGANYGYTF	TGCAGCGTCATTGACAGGGGAGCTAACTATGGCTACACCTTC
.	.	TRBV20-1	TRBJ2-5	CSGPGLGETQYF	TGCAGTGGCCCGGGCTTAGGGGAGACCCAGTACTTC
once	.	TRBV30	TRBJ2-3	CAWSVGGRDTQYF	TGTGCCTGGAGTGTTGGGGGCCGAGATACGCAGTATTTT
.	TRBD1	TRBV7-3	TRBJ1-6	CASSWDSFGNSPLHF	TGTGCCAGCAGCTGGGACAGTTTCGGGAATTCACCCCTCCACTTT
.	.	TRBV28	TRBJ1-1	CASSSYMNTEAFF	TGTGCCAGCAGTTCCTACATGAACACTGAAGCTTTCTTT
.	.	TRBV6-1	TRBJ2-2	CASSGQPTGELFF	TGTGCCAGCAGTGGACAGCCCACCGGGGAGCTGTTTTTT
.	.	TRBV4-1	TRBJ2-4	CASSLLQLAKNIQYF	TGCGCCAGCAGTCTCCTCCAGCTAGCCAAAAACATTCAGTACTTC
.	TRBD1	TRBV6-6	TRBJ1-5	CASSYRTGGNQPQHF	TGTGCCAGCAGTTACCGGACAGGGGGCAATCAGCCCCAGCATTTT
.	.	TRBV12-3/TRBV12-4	TRBJ1-6	CASSLGGAGSTSPLHF	TGTGCCAGCAGTTTAGGGGGGGCAGGGAGCACTTCACCCCTCCACTTT
.	TRBD2	TRBV9	TRBJ2-5	CASGLAGEETQYF	TGTGCCAGCGGACTAGCGGGGGAAGAGACCCAGTACTTC
.	.	TRBV2	TRBJ2-7	CASTPDWGSYEQYF	TGTGCCAGCACTCCGGACTGGGGCTCCTACGAGCAGTACTTC
.	.	TRBV29-1	TRBJ1-2	CSASGGPLYGYTF	TGCAGCGCTAGCGGGGGGCCGCTCTATGGCTACACCTTC
.	TRBD2	TRBV7-3	TRBJ2-5	CASSLASGGEETQYF	TGTGCCAGCAGCTTAGCTAGCGGGGGCGAAGAGACCCAGTACTTC
.	TRBD1	TRBV27	TRBJ1-5	CASSSYRGRGNQPQHF	TGTGCCAGCAGTTCCTACAGGGGGCGTGGCAATCAGCCCCAGCATTTT
.	.	TRBV30	TRBJ1-2	CAWNSDYGYTF	TGTGCCTGGAACTCTGACTATGGCTACACCTTC
.	TRBD1	TRBV3-1	TRBJ1-5	CASSQDRLTGGRQPQHF	TGTGCCAGCAGCCAAGATCGATTGACAGGGGGCAGGCAGCCCCAGCATTTT
.	.	TRBV7-3	TRBJ1-6	CASSLYGGFNSPLHF	TGTGCCAGCAGCTTATATGGGGGATTCAATTCACCCCTCCACTTT
.	.	TRBV29-1	TRBJ2-3	CSVTRGADTQYF	TGCAGCGTTACTCGGGGAGCAGATACGCAGTATTTT
few	TRBD1	TRBV27	TRBJ1-6	CASSRDRGNSPLHF	TGTGCCAGCAGCCGGGACAGGGGTAATTCACCCCTCCACTTT
.	TRBD2	TRBV30	TRBJ2-1	CACAARGDLYNEQFF	TGTGCCTGTGCAGCTCGGGGGGACCTCTACAATGAGCAGTTCTTC
once	TRBD2	TRBV6-2/TRBV6-3	TRBJ2-3	CASRVFSGGTDTQYF	TGTGCCAGCAGGGTATTCAGCGGGGGCACAGATACGCAGTATTTT
.	TRBD1	TRBV7-2	TRBJ2-5	CASLKAAGGVEETQYF	TGTGCCAGCCTCAAGGCCGCAGGGGGCGTCGAAGAGACCCAGTACTTC